One sample yielded the 31 T cell receptor beta chains listed below, sequenced in a study of cytotoxic CD8 clonotypes in ibrutinib-treated CLL (dated by TCRdb to the early 2020s). Preparation of the library involved the immunoSEQ multiplex PCR assay. TCRdb limited this immuneACCESS table to in-frame rearrangements with V and J called. A share of clones is missing; checked studies link under half to unresolved V genes, and the rest is unexplained. This sample has more than 200,000 clones in its table, and more than 70% of those were observed once. The ten largest make up around 10% of the sample. The sample's time point label is to be understood as: eleven to twelve months on ibrutinib. The specimen was PBMCs, collected after 12 months of ibrutinib treatment. All receptors come from a human donor with chronic lymphocytic leukemia.

In its sample, this clone was seen a few times. This chain connects TRBV25-1 to TRBJ2-7; TRBD2 agrees at 9 bases. The trim removed 2 bases at V and 1 base at J, leaving 12 bases unmatched. In germline, CDR1 is MGHDK, CDR2 SYGVNS. The CDR3 extends over 18 amino acids. This CDR3 is CASSEGLPSGKSSYEQYF. The DNA of the CDR3 is TGTGCCAGCAGTGAAGGATTGCCTAGCGGGAAAAGTTCCTACGAGCAGTACTTC.

CDR3 DNA: TGTGCCAGCAGCACAGAGGGGACGGGACAGGGGGACTCACCCCTCCACTTT. Protein sequence: CASSTEGTGQGDSPLHF. This chain links TRBV7-2 with TRBJ1-6; 11 nucleotides match TRBD1. Germline assignment: CDR1 SGHTA and CDR2 FQGNSA. The V gene end was trimmed by 5 bases and the J gene end by 10 bases; junction bases not matched to a gene: 13. CDR3 length: 17 amino acids.

The sample holds a few counts of this clone. The chain couples TRBV7-6 to TRBJ2-7; 9 nucleotides match TRBD1. CDR3 length: 14 residues. CDR1 and CDR2 from the germline V gene are SGHVS and FNYEAQ. With V trimmed by 3 bases and J by 5 bases, 5 bases remained unmatched. DNA of the CDR3: TGTGCCAGCAGCTTCCGGGACAGGGTCGACGAGCAGTACTTC. Protein sequence: CASSFRDRVDEQYF. The full variable domain, with the rest looked up from reference TRBV7-6 and TRBJ2-7, is GAGVSQSPRYKVTKRGQDVALRCDPISGHVSLYWYRQALGQGPEFLTYFNYEAQQDKSGLPNDRFSAERPEGSISTLTIQRTEQRDSAMYRCASSFRDRVDEQYFGPGTRLTVT.

The chain couples TRBV19 to TRBJ1-1; D call uncertain. The CDR3 extends over 14 amino acids. V was trimmed by 9 bases and J by 1 base, leaving 15 bases between them. Per germline, CDR1 LNHDA and CDR2 SQIVND (reference sequence). This chain's CDR3 is CASKRDKGNTEAFF. The CDR3 coding sequence is TGTGCCAGCAAGCGCGACAAGGGGAACACTGAAGCTTTCTTT.

V usage is TRBV5-1 and J usage is TRBJ2-1; 11 nucleotides line up with TRBD2. CDR1 is SGHRS and CDR2 is YFSETQ in the germline V gene. The CDR3 spans 15 residues. Unmatched junction bases numbered 3, after V lost 1 base and J lost 6 bases. The CDR3 is CASSLSLAGANEQFF. CDR3 in DNA: TGCGCCAGCAGCTTGTCACTAGCGGGAGCCAATGAGCAGTTCTTC.

Concerning this clone: The same CDR3 arises from other DNA sequences in this sample as well. The gene calls are TRBV5-1 and TRBJ2-5; D unclear. The CDR3 runs to 11 residues. Trimming took off 4 bases at V and 2 bases at J, with 3 bases between the two ends. CDR1 and CDR2 from the germline V gene are SGHRS and YFSETQ. The CDR3 DNA sequence: TGCGCCAGCAGCCTGCAAGAGACCCAGTACTTC. It encodes CASSLQETQYF.

V is TRBV7-3 and J is TRBJ2-1, with 8 bases aligning to TRBD1. Trimming took 4 bases from V and 3 from J; bases not matched to a gene: 2. Germline CDR1 and CDR2: SGHTA and FQGTGA. The CDR3 length is 14 residues. CDR3 in amino acids: CASSSGGRYNEQFF. The CDR3 DNA follows: TGTGCCAGCAGCTCAGGGGGCCGCTACAATGAGCAGTTCTTC.

CDR3: CATFLLEAFF. The CDR3 DNA follows: TGTGCCACCTTCCTACTAGAAGCTTTCTTT. V gene TRBV6-1 combines with J gene TRBJ1-1; no definite D call. Germline CDR1 and CDR2: MNHNS and SASEGT. The CDR3 contains 10 residues. Deletions cut 10 bases from V and 8 bases from J, with 11 bases between.

The V gene is TRBV11-1, the J gene TRBJ2-3; 12 positions match TRBD2. V was pared by 5 bases and J by 4 bases, with 10 bases of the junction left unmatched. CDR1 SGHAT and CDR2 FQDESV come from the germline V gene (reference sequence). This CDR3 region has 17 residues. The CDR3 region is CASSERRLAGVSDTQYF. The CDR3 bases are TGTGCCAGCAGCGAAAGAAGACTAGCGGGAGTATCAGATACGCAGTATTTT. The full variable domain, its missing parts supplied by reference TRBV11-1 and TRBJ2-3, is EAEVAQSPRYKITEKSQAVAFWCDPISGHATLYWYRQILGQGPELLVQFQDESVVDDSQLPKDRFSAERLKGVDSTLKIQPAELGDSAMYLCASSERRLAGVSDTQYFGPGTRLTVL.

The chain is built from TRBV27 and TRBJ2-1; D possibly corresponds to TRBD2 (5 bases). Germline V lookup: CDR1 MNHEY, CDR2 SMNVEV (reference sequence). The CDR3 spans 14 residues. The V end lost 6 bases, the J end lost 7 bases, and 16 bases lay between the germline ends. The CDR3 protein is CASSLAGVLNEQFF. The CDR3, as DNA: TGTGCCAGCAGCCTCGCCGGGGTTTTAAATGAGCAGTTCTTC.

This clone occurred a few times. This chain links TRBV20-1 with TRBJ1-1; 8 nucleotides align to TRBD1. The CDR3 loop spans 11 amino acids. Germline CDR1 is DFQATT and CDR2 is SNEGSKA (reference sequence). Losses at the gene ends were 5 bases for V and 6 bases for J; bases not matched to a gene: 2. In DNA, the CDR3 is TGCAGTGCTCCGACAGGGGCTGAAGCTTTCTTT. This codes for CSAPTGAEAFF.

The V gene is TRBV5-1, the J gene TRBJ1-4; D call uncertain. V lost 4 bases and J lost 4, with 8 bases in between. The germline gives CDR1 SGHRS, CDR2 YFSETQ. CDR3 length: 13 amino acids. CDR3 region: CASSPGINEKLFF. CDR3 DNA: TGCGCCAGCAGCCCCGGGATTAATGAAAAACTGTTTTTT.

This clone showed up just a few times. The rearrangement uses TRBV7-3 and TRBJ2-3; tentative D call: TRBD1 (5 bases). From germline, CDR1 is SGHTA and CDR2 FQGTGA. The length of the CDR3 is 13 residues. V dropped 3 bases and J dropped 4 bases, with 8 bases sitting between them. The CDR3 region has the DNA TGTGCCAGCAGCTTCAGGGATTCAGATACGCAGTATTTT. Amino acids: CASSFRDSDTQYF.

The rearrangement uses TRBV5-1 and TRBJ1-4; D gene uncertain. The germline V gene encodes CDR1 SGHRS and CDR2 YFSETQ. This CDR3 spans 15 amino acids. V gave up 2 bases and J gave up 8 bases, with 16 bases separating them. The CDR3 loop reads CASSFGHDTGEKLFF. The DNA for the CDR3 is TGCGCCAGCAGCTTTGGGCACGACACGGGGGAAAAACTGTTTTTT.

This rearrangement joins TRBV7-9 to TRBJ2-7; TRBD1 aligns across 7 bases. The CDR3 runs 14 residues. CDR1 SEHNR and CDR2 FQNEAQ come from the germline V gene (reference sequence). V lost 3 bases, J lost 6 bases, and 8 bases stayed unmatched. CDR3 sequence: CASSLVNRGAEQYF. CDR3 sequence (DNA): TGTGCCAGCAGCTTGGTTAACAGGGGTGCCGAGCAGTACTTC.

The rearrangement uses TRBV30 and TRBJ1-1; perhaps TRBD1 as D (5 bases). CDR1 is GTSNPN and CDR2 is SVGIG in the germline V gene (reference sequence). Trimming removed 5 bases at V and 11 bases at J, with 12 bases between. The CDR3 covers 10 residues. The CDR3 reads CAWGGTVAFF. The CDR3 DNA follows: TGTGCCTGGGGGGGGACGGTGGCTTTCTTT.

The chain combines TRBV9 with TRBJ1-1; no clear D gene. Trimming pared 0 bases from V and 10 bases from J, leaving 19 bases between. The CDR3 consists of 15 residues. The germline V gene has CDR1 SGDLS and CDR2 YYNGEE. CDR3 DNA sequence: TGTGCCAGCAGCGTAGAACTTGCCACCACCACCCGAGCTTTCTTT. Translation gives CASSVELATTTRAFF. Using reference TRBV9 and TRBJ1-1 for the parts outside the CDR3, the full variable domain is DSGVTQTPKHLITATGQRVTLRCSPRSGDLSVYWYQQSLDQGLQFLIQYYNGEERAKGNILERFSAQQFPDLHSELNLSSLELGDSALYFCASSVELATTTRAFFGQGTRLTVV.

J is TRBJ2-7 and V is TRBV6-6; 12 bases align to TRBD1. Germline loops: CDR1 MNHNY, CDR2 SVGAGI (reference sequence). V shed 8 bases and J 6 bases; nucleotides not matched to a gene: 5. The length of the CDR3 is 13 residues. Here the CDR3 reads CASRRDRGREQYF. In DNA form, the CDR3 reads TGTGCCAGCCGCCGGGACAGGGGGCGCGAGCAGTACTTC.

In this sample, this clone turned up a few times. The gene calls are TRBV19 and TRBJ1-5; no definite D call. The V end was cut by 6 bases, the J end by 5 bases, with 8 bases between. The germline gives CDR1 LNHDA, CDR2 SQIVND (reference sequence). The CDR3 is 12 amino acids. Written as DNA, the CDR3 is TGTGCCAGTAGAGCAGGCCATCAGCCCCAGCATTTT. This sequence encodes CASRAGHQPQHF.

The J gene is TRBJ1-1, the V gene TRBV6-5; D perhaps matches TRBD1 (6 bases). V was pared by 3 bases and J by 3 bases, with 17 bases between. The CDR3 covers 16 residues. Germline V gene lookup returns CDR1 MNHEY and CDR2 SVGAGI. CDR3 sequence (DNA): TGTGCCAGCAGTTATGTGGGGGGCGCCGGGGACACTGAAGCTTTCTTT. It is translated as CASSYVGGAGDTEAFF.

This chain connects TRBV4-1 to TRBJ2-7, with TRBD2 matching over 13 bases. V trimming: 2 bases; J trimming: 7 bases; junction bases outside the gene matches: 14. Germline-derived CDR1 and CDR2 are MGHRA and YSYEKL. The CDR3 covers 18 residues. The DNA for the CDR3 is TGCGCCAGCAGCCAAAGTACTAGCGGGGGGGCCTTAGCGGGAGAGCAGTACTTC. Translation gives CASSQSTSGGALAGEQYF.

The gene calls are TRBV27 and TRBJ2-3; D gene unclear. The germline V gene encodes CDR1 MNHEY and CDR2 SMNVEV (reference sequence). V was cut by 4 bases and J by 4 bases, with 9 bases left in between. CDR3 length: 13 residues. CDR3 sequence: CASSYRRADTQYF. In DNA form, the CDR3 reads TGTGCCAGCAGTTATAGGAGAGCAGATACGCAGTATTTT.

This clone has more than one count but fewer than ten. The chain links TRBV6-1 to TRBJ1-4, with 8 bases aligning to TRBD1. Germline CDR1 is MNHNS and CDR2 is SASEGT. Losses at the gene ends were 5 bases for V and 6 bases for J; bases not matched to a gene: 5. The CDR3 is made up of 14 amino acids. The CDR3 DNA reads as TGTGCCAGCAGTTCAGGGGGCTGGTATGAAAAACTGTTTTTT. It yields the protein CASSSGGWYEKLFF.

Turning to this clone: The sample has other DNA sequences that encode this CDR3 too. CDR3: CASSFPSGQTANTGELFF. CDR3 in DNA: TGTGCCAGCAGTTTTCCTAGCGGCCAAACCGCGAACACCGGGGAGCTGTTTTTT. The J gene is TRBJ2-2, the V gene TRBV28, with TRBD2 matching over 7 bases. The CDR3 spans 18 residues. The V gene end was trimmed by 3 bases and the J gene end by 0 bases; junction bases not matched to a gene: 10. CDR1 MDHEN and CDR2 SYDVKM come from the germline V gene.

The chain employs TRBV7-9 and TRBJ2-7; a weak D match, TRBD1 (6 bases). The CDR3 is 15 residues long. Germline CDR1 and CDR2: SEHNR and FQNEAQ (reference sequence). V was pared by 1 base and J by 1 base, with 11 bases between. CDR3 protein: CASSLVGTSSYEQYF. In DNA, the CDR3 is TGTGCCAGCAGCTTAGTAGGGACAAGTTCCTACGAGCAGTACTTC.

This rearrangement joins TRBV5-1 to TRBJ2-5; D possibly corresponds to TRBD1 (5 bases). Trimming removed 5 bases from V and 4 bases from J, with 12 bases in between. CDR1 and CDR2 (germline): SGHRS, YFSETQ. CDR3 length: 13 amino acids. CDR3 DNA sequence: TGCGCCAGCAGGCCAGGGTTAATAGAGACCCAGTACTTC. Translating gives CASRPGLIETQYF.

This clone was seen once. This chain links TRBV5-4 with TRBJ2-7; D not resolved. Germline values: CDR1 SGHNT, CDR2 YYREEE (reference sequence). With 2 bases removed from V and 0 bases from J, the gap between germline ends came to 12 bases. The CDR3 is 15 residues long. CDR3 region: CASSLHRPFSYEQYF. The CDR3 region has the DNA TGTGCCAGCAGCTTACACCGCCCGTTCTCCTACGAGCAGTACTTC.

The genes are TRBV5-1 and TRBJ1-6, with D perhaps TRBD1 (5 bases). Trimming removed 1 base at V and 0 bases at J, with 8 bases between. The CDR3 covers 16 residues. Germline V lookup: CDR1 SGHRS, CDR2 YFSETQ. The CDR3 protein is CASSLTQGSYNSPLHF. The CDR3 nucleotides read TGCGCCAGCAGCTTGACTCAGGGCTCCTATAATTCACCCCTCCACTTT.

The chain employs TRBV27 and TRBJ2-7; D is possibly TRBD1 or TRBD2 (5 bases each). The CDR3 runs to 20 residues. CDR1 is MNHEY and CDR2 is SMNVEV in the germline V gene (reference sequence). Trimming cost V 0 bases and J 0 bases, with 24 bases left between them. CDR3 in amino acids: CASSLSGSPGHWGSSYEQYF. The CDR3 DNA follows: TGTGCCAGCAGTTTATCTGGTTCCCCGGGGCACTGGGGATCCTCCTACGAGCAGTACTTC.

As to this clone: The same CDR3 can be traced to other DNA sequences in this sample. The rearrangement joins TRBV7-8 to TRBJ1-1; the D is unclear. Trimming left V 1 base short and J 0 bases short, with 6 bases between. Germline V gene lookup returns CDR1 SGHVS and CDR2 FQNEAQ. The CDR3 runs to 14 residues. The CDR3 DNA follows: TGTGCCAGCAGCTTAGGACGGCTGAACACTGAAGCTTTCTTT. As protein: CASSLGRLNTEAFF.

The CDR3 DNA reads TGTGCCAGCAGTTTTCCGCCGGGACGCGCTGGAAACACCATATATTTT. This sequence encodes CASSFPPGRAGNTIYF. V is TRBV27 and J is TRBJ1-3; perhaps TRBD1 as D (5 bases). Germline V gives CDR1 MNHEY, CDR2 SMNVEV (reference sequence). V was shortened by 3 bases and J by 2 bases, with 14 bases between the two germline ends. The CDR3 extends over 16 amino acids.